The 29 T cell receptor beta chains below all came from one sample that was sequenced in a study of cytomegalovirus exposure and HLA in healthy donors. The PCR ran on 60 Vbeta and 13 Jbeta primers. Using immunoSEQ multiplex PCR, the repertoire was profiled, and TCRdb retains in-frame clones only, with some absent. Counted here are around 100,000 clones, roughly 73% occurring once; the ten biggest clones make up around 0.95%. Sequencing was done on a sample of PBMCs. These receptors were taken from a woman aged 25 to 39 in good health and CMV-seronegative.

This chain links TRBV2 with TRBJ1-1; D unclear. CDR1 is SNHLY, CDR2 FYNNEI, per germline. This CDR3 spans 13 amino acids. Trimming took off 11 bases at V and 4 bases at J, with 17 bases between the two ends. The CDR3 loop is CASTRGLVTEAFF. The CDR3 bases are TGTGCCTCCACCCGGGGTTTGGTCACTGAAGCTTTCTTT.

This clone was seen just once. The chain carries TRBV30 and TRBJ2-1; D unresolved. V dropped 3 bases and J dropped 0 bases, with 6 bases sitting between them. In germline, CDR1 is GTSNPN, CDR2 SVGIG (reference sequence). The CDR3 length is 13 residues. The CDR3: CAWSESSYNEQFF. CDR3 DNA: TGTGCCTGGAGCGAGAGCTCCTACAATGAGCAGTTCTTC.

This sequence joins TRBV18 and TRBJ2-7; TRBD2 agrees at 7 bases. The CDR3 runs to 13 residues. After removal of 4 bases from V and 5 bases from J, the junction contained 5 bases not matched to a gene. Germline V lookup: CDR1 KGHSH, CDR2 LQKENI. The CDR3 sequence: CASSLNAGDEQYF. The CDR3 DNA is TGTGCCAGCTCACTTAACGCGGGGGACGAGCAGTACTTC.

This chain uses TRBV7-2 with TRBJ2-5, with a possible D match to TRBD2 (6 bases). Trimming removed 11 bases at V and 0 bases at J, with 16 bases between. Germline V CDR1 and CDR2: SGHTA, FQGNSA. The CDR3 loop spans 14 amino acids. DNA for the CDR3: TGTGCCTCCCTCCGCGGGATGTACCAAGAGACCCAGTACTTC. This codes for CASLRGMYQETQYF.

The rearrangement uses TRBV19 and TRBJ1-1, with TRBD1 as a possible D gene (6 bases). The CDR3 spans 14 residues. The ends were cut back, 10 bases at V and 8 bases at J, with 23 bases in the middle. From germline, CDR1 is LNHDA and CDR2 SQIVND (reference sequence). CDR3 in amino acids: CATRQAGLDQEAFF. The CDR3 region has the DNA TGTGCCACCCGACAGGCAGGGCTCGATCAAGAAGCTTTCTTT.

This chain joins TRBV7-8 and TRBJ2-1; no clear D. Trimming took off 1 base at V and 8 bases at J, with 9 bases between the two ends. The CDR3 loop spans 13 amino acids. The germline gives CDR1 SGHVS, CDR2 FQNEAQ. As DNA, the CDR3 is TGTGCCAGCAGCTTAGACCTCCGAGATGAGCAGTTCTTC. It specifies CASSLDLRDEQFF.

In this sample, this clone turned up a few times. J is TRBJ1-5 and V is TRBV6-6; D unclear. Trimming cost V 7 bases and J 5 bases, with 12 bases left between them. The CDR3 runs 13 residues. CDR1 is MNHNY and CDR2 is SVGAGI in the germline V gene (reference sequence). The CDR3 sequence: CASTTGRDQPQHF. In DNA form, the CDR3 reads TGTGCCAGCACTACGGGGAGAGATCAGCCCCAGCATTTT.

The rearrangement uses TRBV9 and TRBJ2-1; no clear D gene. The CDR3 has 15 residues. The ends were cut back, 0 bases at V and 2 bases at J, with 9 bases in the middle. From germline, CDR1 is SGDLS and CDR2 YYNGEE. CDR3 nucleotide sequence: TGTGCCAGCAGCGTAGACCTAGGCGCCTACAATGAGCAGTTCTTC. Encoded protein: CASSVDLGAYNEQFF.

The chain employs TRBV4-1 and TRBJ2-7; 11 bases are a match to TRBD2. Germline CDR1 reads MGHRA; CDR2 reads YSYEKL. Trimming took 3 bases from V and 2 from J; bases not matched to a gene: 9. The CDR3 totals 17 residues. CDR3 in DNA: TGCGCCAGCAGCCATTCCGCCGGGACTAGCGGAACCTACGAGCAGTACTTC. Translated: CASSHSAGTSGTYEQYF.

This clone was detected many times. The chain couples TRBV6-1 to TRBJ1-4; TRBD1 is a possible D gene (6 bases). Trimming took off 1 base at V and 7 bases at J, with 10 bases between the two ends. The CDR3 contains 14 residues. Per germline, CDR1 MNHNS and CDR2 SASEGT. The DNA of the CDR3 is TGTGCCAGCAGTGAAGGCAGGGGATTTGAAAAACTGTTTTTT. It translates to CASSEGRGFEKLFF.

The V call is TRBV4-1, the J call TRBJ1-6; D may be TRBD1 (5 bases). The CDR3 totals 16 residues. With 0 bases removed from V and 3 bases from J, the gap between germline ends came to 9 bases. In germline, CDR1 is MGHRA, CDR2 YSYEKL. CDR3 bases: TGCGCCAGCAGCCAAGATCGGGGGAACTATAATTCACCCCTCCACTTT. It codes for CASSQDRGNYNSPLHF.

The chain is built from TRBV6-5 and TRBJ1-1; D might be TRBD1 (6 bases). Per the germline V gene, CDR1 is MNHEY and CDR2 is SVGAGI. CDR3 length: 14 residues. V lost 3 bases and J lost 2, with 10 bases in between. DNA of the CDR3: TGTGCCAGCAGTTATGGGGGCCCTAACACTGAAGCTTTCTTT. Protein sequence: CASSYGGPNTEAFF.

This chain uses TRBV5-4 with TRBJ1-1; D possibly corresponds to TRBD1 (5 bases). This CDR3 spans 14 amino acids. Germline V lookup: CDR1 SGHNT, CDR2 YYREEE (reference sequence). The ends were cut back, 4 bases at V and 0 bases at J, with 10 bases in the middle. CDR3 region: CASSGTGMNTEAFF. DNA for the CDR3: TGTGCCAGCAGCGGTACAGGAATGAACACTGAAGCTTTCTTT.

This CDR3 reads CAWRRNDRDGYTF. The CDR3 DNA reads TGTGCCTGGAGGAGGAACGACAGGGATGGCTACACCTTC. The V and J genes are TRBV30 and TRBJ1-2, with 7 bases that match TRBD1. V dropped 3 bases and J dropped 6; count of bases not matched to a gene: 7. CDR1 GTSNPN and CDR2 SVGIG come from the germline V gene (reference sequence). This CDR3 is built from 13 residues.

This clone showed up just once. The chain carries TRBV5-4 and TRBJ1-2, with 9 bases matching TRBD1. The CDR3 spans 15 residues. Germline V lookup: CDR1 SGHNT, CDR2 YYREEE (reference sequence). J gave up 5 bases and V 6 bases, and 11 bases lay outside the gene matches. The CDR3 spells CASTWWGQGGYGYTF. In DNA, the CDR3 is TGTGCCAGCACCTGGTGGGGACAGGGAGGGTATGGCTACACCTTC.

The CDR3 is CASSYSENTEAFF. The CDR3 region has the DNA TGTGCCAGCAGTTATTCAGAGAACACTGAAGCTTTCTTT. The chain combines TRBV6-5 with TRBJ1-1, with unresolved D. Germline V CDR1 and CDR2: MNHEY, SVGAGI. Trimming shortened V by 3 bases and J by 1 base, and 6 bases separated the two germline ends. This CDR3 has 13 residues.

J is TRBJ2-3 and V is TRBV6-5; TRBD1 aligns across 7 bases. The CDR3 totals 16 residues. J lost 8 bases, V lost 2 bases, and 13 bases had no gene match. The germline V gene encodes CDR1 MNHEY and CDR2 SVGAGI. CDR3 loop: CASSYGSGQATATQYF. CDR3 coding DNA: TGTGCCAGCAGTTACGGTAGTGGACAGGCTACCGCTACGCAGTATTTT.

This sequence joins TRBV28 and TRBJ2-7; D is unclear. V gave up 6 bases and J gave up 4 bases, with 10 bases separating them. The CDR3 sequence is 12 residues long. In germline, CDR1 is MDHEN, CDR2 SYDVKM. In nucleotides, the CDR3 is TGTGCCAGCAGCACCAGTTTATACGAGCAGTACTTC. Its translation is CASSTSLYEQYF.

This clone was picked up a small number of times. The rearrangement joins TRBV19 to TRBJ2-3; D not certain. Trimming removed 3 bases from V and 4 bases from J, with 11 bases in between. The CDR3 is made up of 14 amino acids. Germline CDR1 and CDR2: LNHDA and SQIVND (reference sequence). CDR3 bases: TGTGCCAGTAGTATGGAGAGGCCCCCAGATACGCAGTATTTT. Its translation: CASSMERPPDTQYF. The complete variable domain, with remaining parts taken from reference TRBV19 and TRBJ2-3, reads DGGITQSPKYLFRKEGQNVTLSCEQNLNHDAMYWYRQDPGQGLRLIYYSQIVNDFQKGDIAEGYSVSREKKESFPLTVTSAQKNPTAFYLCASSMERPPDTQYFGPGTRLTVL.

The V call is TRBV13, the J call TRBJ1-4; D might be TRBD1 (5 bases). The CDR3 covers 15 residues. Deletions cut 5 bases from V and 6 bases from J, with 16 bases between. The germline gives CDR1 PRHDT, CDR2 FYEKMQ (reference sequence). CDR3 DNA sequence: TGTGCCAGCAGCCCCCCCAGGGAGGAACATGAAAAACTGTTTTTT. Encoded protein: CASSPPREEHEKLFF.

CDR3 region: CASSPPSGGSSYEQYF. DNA of the CDR3: TGTGCCAGCTCACCACCTAGCGGGGGCAGCTCCTACGAGCAGTACTTC. The genes are TRBV18 and TRBJ2-7, with 9 bases matching TRBD2. The germline gives CDR1 KGHSH, CDR2 LQKENI. Losses at the gene ends were 0 bases for V and 0 bases for J; bases not matched to a gene: 3. The CDR3 runs 16 residues.

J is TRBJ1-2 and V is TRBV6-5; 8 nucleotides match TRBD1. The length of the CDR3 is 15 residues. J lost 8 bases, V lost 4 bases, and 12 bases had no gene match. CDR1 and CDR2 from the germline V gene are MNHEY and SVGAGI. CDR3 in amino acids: CASSLPGGDPRGYTF. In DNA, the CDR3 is TGTGCCAGCAGTTTGCCAGGGGGCGATCCCCGAGGCTACACCTTC.

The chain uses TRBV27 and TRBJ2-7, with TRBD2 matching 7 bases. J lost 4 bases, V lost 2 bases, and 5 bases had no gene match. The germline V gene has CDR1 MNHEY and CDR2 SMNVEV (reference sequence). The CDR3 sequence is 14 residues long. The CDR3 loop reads CASSLRREQYEQYF. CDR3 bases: TGTGCCAGCAGTTTAAGGCGGGAGCAATACGAGCAGTACTTC.

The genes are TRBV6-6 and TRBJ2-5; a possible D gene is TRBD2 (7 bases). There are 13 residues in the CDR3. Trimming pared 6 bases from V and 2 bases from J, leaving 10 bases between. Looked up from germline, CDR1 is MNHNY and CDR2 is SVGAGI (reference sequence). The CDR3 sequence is CASREGGQETQYF. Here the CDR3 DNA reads TGTGCCAGCAGGGAGGGGGGGCAAGAGACCCAGTACTTC.

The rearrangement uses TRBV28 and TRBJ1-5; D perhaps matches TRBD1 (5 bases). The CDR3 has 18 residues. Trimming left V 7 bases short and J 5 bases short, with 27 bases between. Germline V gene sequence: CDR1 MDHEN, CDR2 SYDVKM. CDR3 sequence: CASKPSGARVGVYQPQHF. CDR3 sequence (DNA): TGTGCCAGCAAACCCAGCGGGGCCAGGGTCGGGGTTTATCAGCCCCAGCATTTT. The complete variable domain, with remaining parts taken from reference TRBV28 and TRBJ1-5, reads DVKVTQSSRYLVKRTGEKVFLECVQDMDHENMFWYRQDPGLGLRLIYFSYDVKMKEKGDIPEGYSVSREKKERFSLILESASTNQTSMYLCASKPSGARVGVYQPQHFGDGTRLSIL.

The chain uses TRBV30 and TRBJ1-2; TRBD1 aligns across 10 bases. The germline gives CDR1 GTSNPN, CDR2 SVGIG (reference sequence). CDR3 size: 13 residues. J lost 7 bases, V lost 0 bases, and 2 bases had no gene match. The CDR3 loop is CAWSVGTGAGYTF. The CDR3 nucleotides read TGTGCCTGGAGTGTAGGGACAGGGGCTGGCTACACCTTC.

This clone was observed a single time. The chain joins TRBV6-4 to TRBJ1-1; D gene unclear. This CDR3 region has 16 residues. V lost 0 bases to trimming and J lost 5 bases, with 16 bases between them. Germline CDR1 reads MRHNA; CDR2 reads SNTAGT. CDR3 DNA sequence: TGTGCCAGCAGTGACTCTTTTGGAGCTTTGAGGACTGAAGCTTTCTTT. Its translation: CASSDSFGALRTEAFF.

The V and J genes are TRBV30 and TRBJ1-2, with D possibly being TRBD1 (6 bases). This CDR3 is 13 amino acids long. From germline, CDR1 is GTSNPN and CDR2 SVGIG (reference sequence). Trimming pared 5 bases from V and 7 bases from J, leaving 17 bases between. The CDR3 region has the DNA TGTGCCTGGGAACAGGGCATCGGGTTTGGCTACACCTTC. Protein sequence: CAWEQGIGFGYTF.

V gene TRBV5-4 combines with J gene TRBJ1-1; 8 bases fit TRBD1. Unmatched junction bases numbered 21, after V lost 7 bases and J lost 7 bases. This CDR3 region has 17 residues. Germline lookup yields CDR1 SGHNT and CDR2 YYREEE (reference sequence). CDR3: CASAPGGAGGVGGEAFF. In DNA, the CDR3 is TGTGCCAGCGCCCCTGGGGGGGCAGGGGGCGTGGGCGGTGAAGCTTTCTTT.